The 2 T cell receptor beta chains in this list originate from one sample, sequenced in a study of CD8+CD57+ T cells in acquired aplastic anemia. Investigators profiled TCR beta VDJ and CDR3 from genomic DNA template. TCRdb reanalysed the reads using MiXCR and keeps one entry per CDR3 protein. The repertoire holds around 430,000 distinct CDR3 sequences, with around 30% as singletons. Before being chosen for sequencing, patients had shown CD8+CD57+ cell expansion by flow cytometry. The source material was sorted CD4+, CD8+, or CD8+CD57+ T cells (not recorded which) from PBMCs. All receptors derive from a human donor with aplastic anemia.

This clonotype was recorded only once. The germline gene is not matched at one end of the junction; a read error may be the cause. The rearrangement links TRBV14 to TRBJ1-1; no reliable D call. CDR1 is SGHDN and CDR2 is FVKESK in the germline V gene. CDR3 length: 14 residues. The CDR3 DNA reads TGTGCCAGCGGCCAAGGTCGGAAGAACACTGAAGCTTTCTTT. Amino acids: CASGQGRKNTEAFF.

The CDR3 spells CSSRQGHTGELFF. The DNA of the CDR3 is TGCAGCTCGCGACAGGGTCACACCGGGGAGCTGTTTTTT. The chain recombines TRBV29-1 with TRBJ2-2, with TRBD1 matching over 7 bases. The germline V gene has CDR1 SQVTM and CDR2 ANQGSEA. J lost 3 bases, V lost 8 bases, and 6 bases had no gene match. CDR3 length equals 13 residues.